This TCR beta chain was documented in a study of shared clonotypes between healthy human individuals. Points from the study as a whole: For sorted subsets, rarefaction showed incomplete sequencing despite large depth. Depth of sequencing was expected to influence donor clonotype sharing.

Measured with immunoSEQ multiplex PCR; TCRdb has only the in-frame clones, and not every one. The table includes 750,000 to 1,000,000 clones, about 92% detected once. CD8 cells classed as naive were CD45RO-negative and positively selected for CCR7, excluding terminally differentiated effector memory CD45RA+ cells. The length of the CDR3 is 17 residues. Trimming took 6 bases from V and 0 from J, leaving 18 bases between them. Looked up from germline, CDR1 is SGDLS and CDR2 is YYNGEE. About this clone itself: What it binds is unknown.

The J gene is TRBJ2-2, the V gene TRBV9; D could derive from TRBD1 or TRBD2 (6 bases each). This clonotype was obtained from a man aged 25 to 40 in good health. Sequences were obtained from naive CD8+ T cells sorted from blood. The CDR3 coding sequence is TGTGCCAGCAATCAAGGGGGGCCTACCTCGAACACCGGGGAGCTGTTTTTT. Translation gives CASNQGGPTSNTGELFF.